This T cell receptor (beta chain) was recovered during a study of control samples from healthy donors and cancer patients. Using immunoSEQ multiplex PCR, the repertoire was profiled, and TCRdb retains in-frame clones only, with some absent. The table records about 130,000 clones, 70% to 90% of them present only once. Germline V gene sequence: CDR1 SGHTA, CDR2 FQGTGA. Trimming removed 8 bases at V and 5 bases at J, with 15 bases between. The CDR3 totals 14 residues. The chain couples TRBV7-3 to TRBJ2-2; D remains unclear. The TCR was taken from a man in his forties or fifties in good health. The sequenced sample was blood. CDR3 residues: CASAADWGTGELFF. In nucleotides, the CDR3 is TGTGCCAGCGCCGCGGATTGGGGTACCGGGGAGCTGTTTTTT.